Presented here are 31 T cell receptor beta chains from one specimen sequenced in a study of T cell responses to AZD1222 COVID-19 vaccine. Assay used: immunoSEQ multiplex PCR; TCRdb lists only in-frame clones, some missing. The sample has 180,000 or so clones, approximately 92% seen once; the top ten hold under 1.1%. The input for sequencing was peripheral blood, taken 28 days after the second dose of the MenACWY control vaccine. Receptors originate from an adult who received the MenACWY meningococcal vaccine as a control.

The chain joins TRBV6-5 to TRBJ1-1; D is unresolved. Trimming pared 9 bases from V and 1 base from J, leaving 18 bases between. CDR1 MNHEY and CDR2 SVGAGI come from the germline V gene. The CDR3 runs to 15 residues. The CDR3 reads CASSPPRPRNTEAFF. The CDR3 bases are TGTGCCAGTTCCCCCCCTCGGCCACGGAACACTGAAGCTTTCTTT.

The gene calls are TRBV2 and TRBJ1-2, with 7 bases aligning to TRBD1. V lost 5 bases, J lost 7 bases, and 10 bases stayed unmatched. CDR3 length: 14 amino acids. Germline CDR1 reads SNHLY; CDR2 reads FYNNEI. This chain's CDR3 is CASSTIQGGSGYTF. The CDR3 bases are TGTGCCAGCAGTACGATCCAGGGGGGTAGTGGCTACACCTTC.

The gene calls are TRBV6-2 or TRBV6-3 and TRBJ1-1; 8 nucleotides match TRBD1. The V and J ends lost 2 bases and 0 bases, in that order; junction bases with no gene match: 5. CDR3 length equals 16 residues. Germline V gene data show CDR1 as MNHEY and CDR2 as SVGEGT. The CDR3 loop reads CASSYIRGQVNTEAFF. CDR3 in DNA: TGTGCCAGCAGTTACATTCGGGGACAGGTGAACACTGAAGCTTTCTTT.

J is TRBJ2-7 and V is TRBV11-2; the match to TRBD1 covers 8 bases. Germline lookup yields CDR1 SGHAT and CDR2 FQNNGV. Trimming at V came to 4 bases and at J to 4 bases, leaving 3 bases not matched to a gene. The CDR3 covers 13 residues. The CDR3 spells CASSSDRAYEQYF. In DNA form, the CDR3 reads TGTGCCAGCAGCTCGGACAGGGCGTACGAGCAGTACTTC.

The chain links TRBV7-9 to TRBJ1-1; TRBD1 matches at 9 bases. The CDR3 is 17 amino acids. V was clipped by 5 bases and J by 0 bases; unmatched bases: 10. Germline CDR1 reads SEHNR; CDR2 reads FQNEAQ (reference sequence). CDR3 sequence reads: CASSERTGETLNTEAFF. CDR3 DNA: TGTGCCAGCAGCGAAAGGACAGGGGAGACGCTGAACACTGAAGCTTTCTTT.

V gene TRBV7-9 combines with J gene TRBJ1-1, with a tentative D call TRBD1 (6 bases). Looked up from germline, CDR1 is SEHNR and CDR2 is FQNEAQ (reference sequence). Trimming took off 1 base at V and 3 bases at J, with 15 bases between the two ends. The CDR3 covers 16 residues. DNA for the CDR3: TGTGCCAGCAGCTTAGGAGTATTTGGGGGCGACACTGAAGCTTTCTTT. It yields the protein CASSLGVFGGDTEAFF.

The chain combines TRBV29-1 with TRBJ2-5; 10 positions match TRBD1. Germline V gene data show CDR1 as SQVTM and CDR2 as ANQGSEA. Unmatched junction bases numbered 11, after V lost 7 bases and J lost 9 bases. This CDR3 spans 13 amino acids. For the CDR3, the DNA is TGCAGCGGGGGACAGGGGCAGGGGCAGGCCCAGTACTTC. Translating gives CSGGQGQGQAQYF.

The chain couples TRBV27 to TRBJ2-5; TRBD1 or TRBD2 may be the D gene (5 bases each). This CDR3 is built from 17 residues. Trimming took off 5 bases at V and 2 bases at J, with 21 bases between the two ends. CDR1 and CDR2 from the germline V gene are MNHEY and SMNVEV (reference sequence). The CDR3 loop reads CASSPSDPRWGQETQYF. As DNA, the CDR3 is TGTGCCAGCAGTCCGAGCGATCCTCGGTGGGGGCAAGAGACCCAGTACTTC.

The V and J genes are TRBV10-3 and TRBJ2-5; 11 nucleotides agree with TRBD2. V dropped 3 bases and J dropped 5; count of bases not matched to a gene: 5. Germline CDR1 is ENHRY and CDR2 is SYGVKD. The CDR3 extends over 15 amino acids. In DNA form, the CDR3 reads TGTGCCATCAGTGATAGCGGGGGGGCAACGGAGACCCAGTACTTC. Its protein is CAISDSGGATETQYF.

This chain joins TRBV4-1 and TRBJ1-5, with 9 positions matching TRBD1. Germline V lookup: CDR1 MGHRA, CDR2 YSYEKL. J was trimmed by 1 base and V by 4 bases; bases with no gene match: 2. The CDR3 length is 15 residues. The CDR3 reads CASSRDRGSNQPQHF. Written as DNA, the CDR3 is TGCGCCAGCAGCCGCGACAGGGGGAGCAATCAGCCCCAGCATTTT.

This clone was detected once. V and J are TRBV5-1 and TRBJ2-1, with no clear D. This CDR3 comprises 13 residues. V lost 4 bases and J lost 8, with 13 bases in between. Germline lookup yields CDR1 SGHRS and CDR2 YFSETQ. Here the CDR3 DNA reads TGCGCCAGCAGCCCCCGGGCTAATCATGAGCAGTTCTTC. Translated: CASSPRANHEQFF.

The chain has TRBV29-1 and TRBJ1-1, with D unclear. V was pared by 6 bases and J by 8 bases, with 10 bases between. The germline V gene encodes CDR1 SQVTM and CDR2 ANQGSEA. CDR3 length: 10 amino acids. The chain's CDR3 is CSVERREAFF. Here the CDR3 DNA reads TGCAGCGTCGAACGACGGGAAGCTTTCTTT. The whole variable domain, remainder taken from reference TRBV29-1 and TRBJ1-1, is SAVISQKPSRDICQRGTSLTIQCQVDSQVTMMFWYRQQPGQSLTLIATANQGSEATYESGFVIDKFPISRPNLTFSTLTVSNMSPEDSSIYLCSVERREAFFGQGTRLTVV.

This chain uses TRBV9 with TRBJ1-6, with D possibly being TRBD1 (5 bases). Germline V gene data show CDR1 as SGDLS and CDR2 as YYNGEE. V was pared by 5 bases and J by 10 bases, with 16 bases between. This CDR3 has 14 amino acids. The CDR3 sequence: CASSQNQGRSPLHF. In DNA, the CDR3 is TGTGCCAGCAGTCAAAATCAGGGTAGATCACCCCTCCACTTT.

This rearrangement joins TRBV6-1 to TRBJ2-7, with D unresolved. Germline V gene sequence: CDR1 MNHNS, CDR2 SASEGT. The CDR3 is 11 amino acids. The V gene lost 4 bases and the J gene lost 4 bases, with 5 bases spanning the gap. For the CDR3, the DNA is TGTGCCAGCAGTGCAGATTACGAGCAGTACTTC. It specifies CASSADYEQYF.

The chain recombines TRBV14 with TRBJ1-6; D not certain. CDR1 is SGHDN and CDR2 is FVKESK in the germline V gene. Trimming pared 1 base from V and 5 bases from J, leaving 9 bases between. The CDR3 is 15 amino acids. The CDR3 here is CASSQGQRNNSPLHF. Written as DNA, the CDR3 is TGTGCCAGCAGCCAAGGGCAGAGAAATAATTCACCCCTCCACTTT.

The chain couples TRBV12-3 or TRBV12-4 to TRBJ1-2; D call uncertain. There are 13 residues in the CDR3. Trimming cost V 3 bases and J 7 bases, with 12 bases left between them. CDR3 DNA: TGTGCCAGCAGTTTCTCGGGGATGGGTGGCTACACCTTC. Translating it yields CASSFSGMGGYTF.

V gene TRBV27 combines with J gene TRBJ2-2, with TRBD1 matching 7 bases. V shed 9 bases, J shed 4 bases, and the junction held 8 bases outside the gene matches. In germline, CDR1 is MNHEY, CDR2 SMNVEV (reference sequence). The CDR3 length is 14 residues. CDR3 loop: CASTGTVGTGELFF. CDR3 nucleotide sequence: TGTGCCAGTACCGGGACAGTGGGCACCGGGGAGCTGTTTTTT.

Here the CDR3 reads CATSARGTGNTIYF. The CDR3 bases are TGTGCCACCAGCGCCCGGGGAACCGGAAACACCATATATTTT. This chain joins TRBV15 and TRBJ1-3, with D unclear. Germline V lookup: CDR1 LNHNV, CDR2 YYDKDF (reference sequence). Trimming took 5 bases from V and 4 from J, leaving 12 bases between them. This CDR3 region has 14 residues.

The chain couples TRBV5-1 to TRBJ2-1; TRBD2 might be the D (7 bases). The CDR3 is 16 residues long. V was pared by 4 bases and J by 1 base, with 15 bases between. CDR1 is SGHRS, CDR2 YFSETQ, per germline. The CDR3 DNA is TGCGCCAGCAGCGTAGGGGGAGGGTCGTCCTACAATGAGCAGTTCTTC. It yields the protein CASSVGGGSSYNEQFF. The full variable domain, completed using reference TRBV5-1 and TRBJ2-1, is KAGVTQTPRYLIKTRGQQVTLSCSPISGHRSVSWYQQTPGQGLQFLFEYFSETQRNKGNFPGRFSGRQFSNSRSEMNVSTLELGDSALYLCASSVGGGSSYNEQFFGPGTRLTVL.

This clone was seen only once. The rearrangement joins TRBV2 to TRBJ2-1, with no clear D. V lost 7 bases and J 2 bases, leaving 12 bases between the germline ends. The CDR3 contains 14 residues. In germline, CDR1 is SNHLY, CDR2 FYNNEI. The DNA of the CDR3 is TGTGCCAGCAAAGACCATGCTACCTACAATGAGCAGTTCTTC. Amino acid sequence: CASKDHATYNEQFF.

This sequence joins TRBV27 and TRBJ1-1; D not certain. The germline V gene encodes CDR1 MNHEY and CDR2 SMNVEV (reference sequence). Trimming shortened V by 3 bases and J by 1 base, and 12 bases separated the two germline ends. The CDR3 sequence is 15 residues long. The CDR3 loop reads CASSFRGRSNTEAFF. The CDR3 DNA is TGTGCCAGCAGTTTCCGAGGACGCTCGAACACTGAAGCTTTCTTT.

The rearrangement links TRBV7-2 to TRBJ1-2; possibly TRBD1 for D (5 bases). The CDR3 runs 14 residues. Germline values: CDR1 SGHTA, CDR2 FQGNSA. Trimming took 4 bases from V and 5 from J, leaving 14 bases between them. CDR3 DNA sequence: TGTGCCAGCAGCTCTACAATCGGGGCGTATGGCTACACCTTC. It encodes CASSSTIGAYGYTF.

This clone was counted once. This chain uses TRBV6-2 or TRBV6-3 with TRBJ2-7; 7 nucleotides line up with TRBD1. The V gene's germline CDR1 is MNHEY and CDR2 SVGEGT. V lost 5 bases and J lost 4; bases outside the gene matches: 11. The CDR3 extends over 15 amino acids. The CDR3 loop reads CASSRPGTALYEQYF. Here the CDR3 DNA reads TGTGCCAGCAGTAGGCCTGGGACAGCCTTATACGAGCAGTACTTC.

The chain is built from TRBV6-5 and TRBJ1-1; the D gene is possibly TRBD1 (5 bases). V was pared by 6 bases and J by 7 bases, with 15 bases between. The CDR3 extends over 13 amino acids. Germline loops: CDR1 MNHEY, CDR2 SVGAGI. DNA for the CDR3: TGTGCCAGCAGCCCGGGACTGAGTGGTGAAGCTTTCTTT. The encoded protein is CASSPGLSGEAFF.

The chain is built from TRBV19 and TRBJ2-1; D uncertain. This CDR3 spans 14 amino acids. Trimming left V 6 bases short and J 4 bases short, with 13 bases between. The germline gives CDR1 LNHDA, CDR2 SQIVND (reference sequence). The CDR3 region has the DNA TGTGCCAGTAGGGCTTCCACAGTGTACAATGAGCAGTTCTTC. Translation: CASRASTVYNEQFF.

The chain has TRBV28 and TRBJ2-1; 8 bases agree with TRBD2. After removal of 1 base from V and 11 bases from J, the junction contained 1 base not matched to a gene. The CDR3 extends over 12 amino acids. Germline values: CDR1 MDHEN, CDR2 SYDVKM. The CDR3 region is CASSLLAGQQFF. CDR3 DNA: TGTGCCAGCAGTTTATTAGCGGGACAGCAGTTCTTC.

The chain uses TRBV7-8 and TRBJ1-3; TRBD1 agrees at 9 bases. In germline, CDR1 is SGHVS, CDR2 FQNEAQ. CDR3 length: 17 amino acids. V shed 4 bases and J 2 bases; nucleotides not matched to a gene: 9. The CDR3 region has the DNA TGTGCCAGCAGCTCGGGGACAGGGTTAATCCCTGGAAACACCATATATTTT. Amino acids: CASSSGTGLIPGNTIYF.

The chain has TRBV29-1 and TRBJ1-2; a weak D match, TRBD1 (6 bases). Trimming left V 7 bases short and J 4 bases short, with 16 bases between. The V gene's germline CDR1 is SQVTM and CDR2 ANQGSEA. There are 13 residues in the CDR3. The CDR3 reads CSAYSAGVYGYTF. For the CDR3, the DNA is TGCAGCGCCTATTCGGCAGGGGTCTATGGCTACACCTTC.

This chain joins TRBV12-3 or TRBV12-4 and TRBJ1-1, with no clear D. V lost 5 bases and J lost 5, with 9 bases in between. The CDR3 consists of 12 residues. This chain's CDR3 is CASSTRRTEAFF. CDR3 nucleotides: TGTGCCAGCAGTACGAGGCGAACTGAAGCTTTCTTT.

This rearrangement joins TRBV6-5 to TRBJ1-2; no definite D call. From germline, CDR1 is MNHEY and CDR2 SVGAGI. This CDR3 contains 14 residues. V shed 10 bases and J shed 3 bases, with 18 bases lying between them. CDR3 sequence reads: CATTRSNPDYGYTF. The CDR3, as DNA: TGTGCCACCACTCGGAGCAACCCCGACTATGGCTACACCTTC.

In regard to this clone: Germline and junction disagree at one end, which may indicate a read error. The chain carries TRBV18 and TRBJ1-2, with D possibly being TRBD1 (6 bases). Germline V lookup: CDR1 KGHSH, CDR2 LQKENI. This CDR3 contains 15 residues. CDR3: CVSSQGKREEYGYTF. Here the CDR3 DNA reads TGTGTCAGCTCTCAGGGGAAGAGGGAAGAATATGGCTACACCTTC.